This T cell receptor beta chain is from a study of identical twins. General observations from the study: The study found excess low generation probability among twin-shared out-of-frame alpha sequences. The models gave estimates that fell short of the out-of-frame TCR alpha sharing seen in monozygotic twins.

This CDR3 region has 14 residues. Germline V gene data show CDR1 as WSHSY and CDR2 as SAAADI. Unmatched junction bases numbered 5, after V lost 2 bases and J lost 6 bases. As regards this clonotype: Its antigen is not identified.

A universal primer site was added by template switching, and unique molecular identifiers were carried by the cDNA. TCRdb processed the 5' RACE reads anew with MiXCR; each CDR3 protein has one entry. Counted here are roughly 470,000 distinct CDR3 sequences, approximately 14% occurring once; the ten biggest clones make up approximately 0.9%. The same specimen was also included in a second study, on yellow fever vaccine responses in identical twins. That study adds: After vaccination, twins' T cell response reportedly seemed partly convergent, partly personalized.

Source material: CD4+ T cells sorted from blood. This rearrangement joins TRBV10-2 to TRBJ2-7; TRBD2 aligns across 9 bases. The sequence was collected from a woman aged 18-29 years in good health. The chain's CDR3 is CASSEGTSSSEQYF. For the CDR3, the DNA is TGCGCCAGCAGTGAGGGGACTAGCTCGAGCGAGCAGTACTTC.